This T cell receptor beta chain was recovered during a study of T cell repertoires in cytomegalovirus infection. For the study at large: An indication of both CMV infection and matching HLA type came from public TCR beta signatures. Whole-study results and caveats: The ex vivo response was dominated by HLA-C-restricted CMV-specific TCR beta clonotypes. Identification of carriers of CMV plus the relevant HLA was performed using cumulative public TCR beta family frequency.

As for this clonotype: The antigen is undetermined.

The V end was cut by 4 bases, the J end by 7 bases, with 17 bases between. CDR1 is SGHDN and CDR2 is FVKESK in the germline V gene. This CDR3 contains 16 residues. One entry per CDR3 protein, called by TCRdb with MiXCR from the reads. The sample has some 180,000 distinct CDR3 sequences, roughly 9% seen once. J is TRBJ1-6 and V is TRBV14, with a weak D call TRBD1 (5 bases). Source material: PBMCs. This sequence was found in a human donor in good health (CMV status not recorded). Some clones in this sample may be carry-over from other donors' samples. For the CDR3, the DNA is TGTGCCAGCAGCCCGCTCGGACGCGGGGCCAATTCACCCCTCCACTTT. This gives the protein CASSPLGRGANSPLHF.